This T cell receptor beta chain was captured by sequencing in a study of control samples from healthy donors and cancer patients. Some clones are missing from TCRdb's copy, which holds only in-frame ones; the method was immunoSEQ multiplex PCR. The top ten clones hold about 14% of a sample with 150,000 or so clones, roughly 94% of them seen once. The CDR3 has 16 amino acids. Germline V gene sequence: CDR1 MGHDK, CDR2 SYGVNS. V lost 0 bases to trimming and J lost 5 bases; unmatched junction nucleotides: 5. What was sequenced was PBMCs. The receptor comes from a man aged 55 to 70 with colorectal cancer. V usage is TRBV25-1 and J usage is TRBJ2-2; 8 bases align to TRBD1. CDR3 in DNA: TGTGCCAGCAGTGAATATACAGGGGGTGAGACCGGGGAGCTGTTTTTT. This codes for CASSEYTGGETGELFF.